Here is one T cell receptor (beta chain) with its context. Its binding antigen is unknown. Base-call qualities are not available, and no considerably larger clone is one nucleotide away. The immunoSEQ Assay, a bias-controlled multiplex PCR, was used to amplify TCRbeta CDR3 regions from genomic DNA. The authors' analysis ran thus. Nucleated cell counts per sample were estimated from amplification of reference gene primers within the assay. To quantify the absolute abundance of each unique TCRbeta CDR3 rearrangement, sequence reads were collapsed and filtered. Productive Simpson clonality was computed per sample as the square root of Simpson's diversity index over productive rearrangements. TCRdb mirrors the immuneACCESS table, restricted to in-frame sequences. Some clones are absent from its copies; in checked studies, under half trace to an unresolved V gene, and the reason for the others is unknown. V and J calls plus clone size are reproduced from that table; the DNA served to infer D and trimming. The sample contains about 170,000 clones, 84% of them found a single time. Approximately 14% of the sample belongs to the ten largest clones.

In Seattle, one collaborating source enrolled patients while the infection was active and tracked those patients longitudinally over the course of disease. Collaborating institutions collected whole blood in K2EDTA tubes following their own protocols. For TCRbeta analysis, collaborators shipped samples as frozen whole blood, isolated PBMCs, or DNA extracted from either of those sample types. The sample comes from a study of blood T cell repertoires in COVID-19 (dated by TCRdb to the early 2020s). Notes on the research overall: Collaborator samples came from the United States, Italy and Spain and covered acute and convalescent phases of COVID-19. HLA class I and class II types, where available, came from metadata supplied by the sample provider rather than from assay-based typing. Samples came from the ongoing ImmuneRACE study (first 160 participants) plus 1,254 subjects from 6 global collaborators. The repertoires were made available in a free public database intended to serve as a resource for research on the immune response to SARS-CoV-2. The prospective study material was composed of cDNA or gDNA derived from T cells, B-cell-depleted T cells, or PBMCs. Nearly every sample came with metadata listing a de-identified subject ID, COVID-19 status, age in years and sex. The dataset comprised deeply sampled blood TCRbeta repertoires from subjects exposed to, actively infected with, or recovered from COVID-19.

The CDR3 sequence holds 16 residues, the cysteine and phenylalanine included. Solely the CDR3 DNA is kept, with 48 bases framed from the first base. Trimming takes 4 bases from V and 4 bases from J, and the germline ends sit 18 bases apart. CDR1 and CDR2, per the germline V gene, are SGDLS and YYNGEE. Paper-wide results and their limitations: The quantity of clinical and demographic metadata differed by source and by participant and was supplied without curation.

Material for sequencing was peripheral blood. The rearrangement joined TRBV9 to TRBJ2-1; TRBD2 might be the D gene, on 6 matching bases. The source is a woman in her 70s with COVID-19, enrolled during active disease. The CDR3 protein: CASSPFSAEGYNEQFF. DNA sequence: TGTGCCAGCAGCCCCTTCTCAGCGGAGGGTTACAATGAGCAGTTCTTC.